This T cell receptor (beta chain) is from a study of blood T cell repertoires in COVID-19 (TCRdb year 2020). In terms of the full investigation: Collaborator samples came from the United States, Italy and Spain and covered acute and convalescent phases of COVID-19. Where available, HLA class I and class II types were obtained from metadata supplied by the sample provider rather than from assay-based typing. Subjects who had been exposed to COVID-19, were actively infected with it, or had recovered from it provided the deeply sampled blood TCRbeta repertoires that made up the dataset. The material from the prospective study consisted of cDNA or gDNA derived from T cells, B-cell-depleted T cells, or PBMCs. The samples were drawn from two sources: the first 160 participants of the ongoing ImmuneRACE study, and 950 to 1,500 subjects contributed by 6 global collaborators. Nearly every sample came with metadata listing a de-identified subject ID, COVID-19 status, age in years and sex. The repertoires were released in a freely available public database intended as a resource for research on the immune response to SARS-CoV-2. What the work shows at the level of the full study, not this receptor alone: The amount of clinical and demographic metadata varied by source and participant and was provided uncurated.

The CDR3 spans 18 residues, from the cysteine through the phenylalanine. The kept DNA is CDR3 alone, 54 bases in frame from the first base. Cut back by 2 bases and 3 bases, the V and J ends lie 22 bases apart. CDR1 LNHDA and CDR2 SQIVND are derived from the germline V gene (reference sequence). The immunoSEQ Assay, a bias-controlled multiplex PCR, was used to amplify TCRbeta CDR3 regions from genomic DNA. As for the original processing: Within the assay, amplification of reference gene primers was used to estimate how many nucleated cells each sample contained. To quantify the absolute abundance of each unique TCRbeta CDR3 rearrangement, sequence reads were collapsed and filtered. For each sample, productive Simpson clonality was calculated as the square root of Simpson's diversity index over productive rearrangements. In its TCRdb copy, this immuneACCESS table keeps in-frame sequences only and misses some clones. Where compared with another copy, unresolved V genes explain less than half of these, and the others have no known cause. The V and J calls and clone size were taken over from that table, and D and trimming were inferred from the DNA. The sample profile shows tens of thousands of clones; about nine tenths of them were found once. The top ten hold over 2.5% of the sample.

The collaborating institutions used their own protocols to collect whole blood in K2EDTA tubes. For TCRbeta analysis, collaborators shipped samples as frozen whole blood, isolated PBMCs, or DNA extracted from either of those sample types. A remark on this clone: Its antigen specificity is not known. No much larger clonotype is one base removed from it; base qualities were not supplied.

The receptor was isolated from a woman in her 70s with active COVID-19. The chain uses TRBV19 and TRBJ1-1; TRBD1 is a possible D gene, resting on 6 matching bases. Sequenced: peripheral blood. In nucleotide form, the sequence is TGTGCCAGTAGTATACCAATCGTGGGGGCTGCGAGGGACACTGAAGCTTTCTTT. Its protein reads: CASSIPIVGAARDTEAFF. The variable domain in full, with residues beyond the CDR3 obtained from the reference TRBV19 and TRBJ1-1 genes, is DGGITQSPKYLFRKEGQNVTLSCEQNLNHDAMYWYRQDPGQGLRLIYYSQIVNDFQKGDIAEGYSVSREKKESFPLTVTSAQKNPTAFYLCASSIPIVGAARDTEAFFGQGTRLTVV.